The T cell receptor (beta chain) described here comes from a study of a mutant IDH1 vaccine in newly diagnosed glioma. At the level of the study: Treated patients, averaging roughly 40 years, were around 62% male and roughly 38% female. Findings and limits, study-wide: Approximately 93% of patients showed vaccine-induced immune responses across multiple MHC alleles.

TCRdb keeps only in-frame clones here, not all; method: immunoSEQ multiplex PCR. This table holds about 30,000 clones, 82% found once. Germline loops: CDR1 SGHTA, CDR2 FQGNSA. The CDR3 is 15 residues long. V lost 5 bases to trimming and J lost 7 bases, with 17 bases between them. The time point denotes: baseline, week 1 (first vaccination visit). Treatment in this sample: pre-vaccination baseline after standard-of-care therapy. For this clone: Its antigen remains unknown.

The specimen comprised PBMCs, sampled from a glioma patient treated with radiotherapy, temozolomide or both. This chain links TRBV7-2 with TRBJ2-2, with TRBD2 as a possible D gene (7 bases). The sequence derives from a man aged 25 to 40 with glioma. Written as DNA, the CDR3 is TGTGCCAGCAGCAGTCGGGGGGCGGAAATCGGGGAGCTGTTTTTT. Protein sequence: CASSSRGAEIGELFF. Combining the CDR3 with reference TRBV7-2 and TRBJ2-2 gives the whole variable domain GAGVSQSPSNKVTEKGKDVELRCDPISGHTALYWYRQSLGQGLEFLIYFQGNSAPDKSGLPSDRFSAERTGGSVSTLTIQRTQQEDSAVYLCASSSRGAEIGELFFGEGSRLTVL.